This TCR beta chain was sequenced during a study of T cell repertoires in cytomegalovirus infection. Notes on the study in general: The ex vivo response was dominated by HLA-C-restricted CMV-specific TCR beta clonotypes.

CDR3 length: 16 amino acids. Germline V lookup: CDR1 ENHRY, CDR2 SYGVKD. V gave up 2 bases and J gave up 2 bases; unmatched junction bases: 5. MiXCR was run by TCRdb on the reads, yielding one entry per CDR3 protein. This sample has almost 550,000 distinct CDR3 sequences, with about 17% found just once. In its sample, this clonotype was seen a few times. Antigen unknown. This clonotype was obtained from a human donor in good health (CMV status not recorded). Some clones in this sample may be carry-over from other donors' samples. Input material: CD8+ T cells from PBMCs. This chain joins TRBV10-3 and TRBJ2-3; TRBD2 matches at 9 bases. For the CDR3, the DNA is TGTGCCATCAGTGAGGTCCTAGCGGGGATCACAGATACGCAGTATTTT. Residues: CAISEVLAGITDTQYF.